These 23 T cell receptor beta chains were sequenced from one sample in a study of T cells expressing NK-cell markers. TCRdb re-called the 5' RACE reads; one entry per CDR3 protein, DNA not given. The sample's table shows over 150,000 distinct CDR3 sequences. Sample: blood T cells: a sorted CD56 or NKG2C T cell subset, CD4+ or CD8+ T cells, or bulk PBMC T cells (not recorded which). The receptors here all came from a woman aged 45-65 years in good health.

The CDR3: CASSEARAGGITDTQYF. This chain joins TRBV2 and TRBJ2-3; the TCRdb call, TRBD2, lacks DNA for checking. Looked up from germline, CDR1 is SNHLY and CDR2 is FYNNEI. This CDR3 has 17 residues.

The chain is built from TRBV20-1 and TRBJ2-1; TCRdb reports TRBD2, a call that lacks DNA to check it against. The CDR3 extends over 11 amino acids. CDR1 is DFQATT, CDR2 SNEGSKA, per germline (reference sequence). The CDR3 spells CSARLAGEQFF.

The chain links TRBV4-1 to TRBJ2-2; TCRdb reports TRBD2, a call that lacks DNA to check it against. CDR1 is MGHRA and CDR2 is YSYEKL in the germline V gene. This CDR3 is built from 16 residues. The CDR3 sequence: CASSQDRDFYTGELFF.

The CDR3 spells CSAREMGSGRVQYF. This sequence joins TRBV20-1 and TRBJ2-3; there is no DNA to check the TCRdb D call of TRBD2. The CDR3 extends over 14 amino acids. CDR1 is DFQATT and CDR2 is SNEGSKA in the germline V gene (reference sequence).

The chain links TRBV24-1 to TRBJ2-1; TCRdb's D call of TRBD2 is untestable without DNA. The CDR3 sequence is 15 residues long. CDR1 and CDR2 from the germline V gene are KGHDR and SFDVKD. The CDR3 sequence: CATSGGTSGRNEQFF.

V usage is TRBV15 and J usage is TRBJ1-5; TCRdb outputs TRBD1, but without DNA this stays unchecked. The CDR3 contains 16 residues. CDR1 and CDR2 (germline): LNHNV, YYDKDF (reference sequence). CDR3 in amino acids: CATSRAGQGAGQPQHF. Based on the CDR3 plus reference TRBV15 and TRBJ1-5, the full variable domain is DAMVIQNPRYQVTQFGKPVTLSCSQTLNHNVMYWYQQKSSQAPKLLFHYYDKDFNNEADTPDNFQSRRPNTSFCFLDIRSPGLGDTAMYLCATSRAGQGAGQPQHFGDGTRLSIL.

The chain uses TRBV30 and TRBJ2-7; as DNA is missing, the TRBD2 call by TCRdb cannot be tested. Germline CDR1 GTSNPN, CDR2 SVGIG (reference sequence). There are 13 residues in the CDR3. CDR3 amino acids: CAWSEDGGREQYF.

The rearrangement uses TRBV7-9 and TRBJ2-1. The germline V gene has CDR1 SEHNR and CDR2 FQNEAQ (reference sequence). The CDR3 consists of 13 residues. This CDR3 is CASSARVSYEQFF.

This chain links TRBV27 with TRBJ2-2. Germline-derived CDR1 and CDR2 are MNHEY and SMNVEV (reference sequence). This CDR3 has 15 residues. CDR3 in amino acids: CASSPVAPSTGELFF.

The CDR3 sequence is CASSQDTGQGNEQFF. The chain couples TRBV3-1 to TRBJ2-1; the TCRdb D gene call, TRBD1, has no DNA to confirm it. This CDR3 has 15 amino acids. Germline V gives CDR1 LGHDT, CDR2 YNNKEL (reference sequence).

This chain uses TRBV7-9 with TRBJ2-1; absent DNA, TCRdb's TRBD1 call cannot be checked. The CDR3 contains 13 residues. Germline V lookup: CDR1 SEHNR, CDR2 FQNEAQ (reference sequence). CDR3 amino acids: CASSFGQGREQFF.

V and J are TRBV7-9 and TRBJ2-1. The CDR3 runs 16 residues. CDR1 is SEHNR and CDR2 is FQNEAQ in the germline V gene (reference sequence). Here the CDR3 reads CASSLEVSLSYNEQFF.

The rearrangement uses TRBV5-6 and TRBJ1-5; TCRdb picks TRBD1, but there is no DNA to check that call. Germline CDR1 reads SGHDT; CDR2 reads YYEEEE. The CDR3 loop spans 16 amino acids. The CDR3 reads CASSLYGQGGNQPQHF.

V and J are TRBV6-5 and TRBJ2-3; TCRdb's D call of TRBD1 is untestable without DNA. The CDR3 is made up of 17 amino acids. Germline CDR1 and CDR2: MNHEY and SVGAGI. The CDR3 protein is CASSYSINTGSADTQYF.

This rearrangement joins TRBV6-5 to TRBJ2-7; without DNA, the TCRdb call of TRBD2 cannot be checked. The CDR3 length is 14 residues. Germline V lookup: CDR1 MNHEY, CDR2 SVGAGI. This chain's CDR3 is CASSQGLAGVEQYF.

The rearrangement uses TRBV30 and TRBJ2-1; the TRBD1 assignment by TCRdb is unverifiable without DNA. The germline V gene has CDR1 GTSNPN and CDR2 SVGIG (reference sequence). The CDR3 has 14 residues. This CDR3 reads CAWSVGAGDNEQFF.

The V gene is TRBV6-1, the J gene TRBJ1-5; the TCRdb call, TRBD1, lacks DNA for checking. The CDR3 contains 15 residues. In germline, CDR1 is MNHNS, CDR2 SASEGT. The CDR3 here is CASIEGARSNQPQHF.

The chain recombines TRBV29-1 with TRBJ1-1. This CDR3 has 16 residues. Germline-derived CDR1 and CDR2 are SQVTM and ANQGSEA. The CDR3 protein is CSIQGIRRANPDEAFF.

The chain is built from TRBV4-1 and TRBJ2-2; TCRdb's D call of TRBD1 is untestable without DNA. Germline V CDR1 and CDR2: MGHRA, YSYEKL. The CDR3 is 16 amino acids. CDR3 loop: CASSSGAGANTGELFF.

J is TRBJ2-7 and V is TRBV4-1; TCRdb reports TRBD1, a call that lacks DNA to check it against. Germline V gene lookup returns CDR1 MGHRA and CDR2 YSYEKL. The CDR3 consists of 14 residues. Here the CDR3 reads CASSQYTGYGEQYF.

V usage is TRBV11-2 and J usage is TRBJ2-7; TCRdb picks TRBD2, but there is no DNA to check that call. Germline loops: CDR1 SGHAT, CDR2 FQNNGV. The CDR3 extends over 15 amino acids. The CDR3 here is CASRLLAGGPHEQYF.

V and J are TRBV5-6 and TRBJ2-1; TCRdb selects TRBD2, and the lack of DNA leaves this call unchecked. Germline-derived CDR1 and CDR2 are SGHDT and YYEEEE. The CDR3 runs to 16 residues. This chain's CDR3 is CASSSFSGGIYNEQFF.

The V gene is TRBV12-3 or TRBV12-4, the J gene TRBJ2-1; TCRdb's D gene call, TRBD1, goes unchecked for lack of DNA. The length of the CDR3 is 13 residues. The CDR3 region is CASWDRVKNEQFF.